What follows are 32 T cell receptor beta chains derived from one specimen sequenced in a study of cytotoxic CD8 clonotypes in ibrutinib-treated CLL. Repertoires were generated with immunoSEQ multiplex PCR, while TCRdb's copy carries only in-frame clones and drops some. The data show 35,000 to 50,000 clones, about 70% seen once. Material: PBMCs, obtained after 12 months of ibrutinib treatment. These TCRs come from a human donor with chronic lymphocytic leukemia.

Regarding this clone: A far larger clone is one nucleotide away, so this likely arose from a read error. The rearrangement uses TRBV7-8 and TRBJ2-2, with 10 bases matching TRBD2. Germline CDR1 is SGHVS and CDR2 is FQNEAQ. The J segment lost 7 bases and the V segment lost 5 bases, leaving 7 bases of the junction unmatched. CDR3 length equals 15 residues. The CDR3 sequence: CASSPLAGVGGELFF. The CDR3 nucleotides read TGTGCCAGCAGCCCTCTAGCGGGAGTGGGCGGGGAGCTGTTTTTT.

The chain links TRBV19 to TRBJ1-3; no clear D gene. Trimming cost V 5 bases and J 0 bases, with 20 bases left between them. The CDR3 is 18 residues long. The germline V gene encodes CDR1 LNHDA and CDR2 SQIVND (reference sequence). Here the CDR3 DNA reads TGTGCCAGTAGTCTCACCCCGACGGCCCTGAGCTCTGGAAACACCATATATTTT. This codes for CASSLTPTALSSGNTIYF.

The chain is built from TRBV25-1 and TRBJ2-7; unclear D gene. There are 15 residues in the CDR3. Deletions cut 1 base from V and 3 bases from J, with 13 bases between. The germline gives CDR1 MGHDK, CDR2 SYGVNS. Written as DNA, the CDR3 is TGTGCCAGCAGTGAATCCGGCAGCCCCTACTACGAGCAGTACTTC. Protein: CASSESGSPYYEQYF.

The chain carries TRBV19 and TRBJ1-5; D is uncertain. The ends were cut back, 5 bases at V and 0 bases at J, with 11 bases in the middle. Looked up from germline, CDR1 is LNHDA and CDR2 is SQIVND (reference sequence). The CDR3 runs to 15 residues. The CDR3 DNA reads TGTGCCAGTAGTCCCCAGGTTCATAGCAATCAGCCCCAGCATTTT. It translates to CASSPQVHSNQPQHF.

The CDR3 sequence: CASSLGLGQGSGEQYF. The CDR3 DNA reads as TGTGCCAGCAGCTTAGGGCTCGGACAGGGTAGTGGTGAGCAGTACTTC. The V and J genes are TRBV9 and TRBJ2-7; 8 bases match TRBD1. In germline, CDR1 is SGDLS, CDR2 YYNGEE. V shed 4 bases and J 7 bases; nucleotides not matched to a gene: 16. This CDR3 comprises 16 residues.

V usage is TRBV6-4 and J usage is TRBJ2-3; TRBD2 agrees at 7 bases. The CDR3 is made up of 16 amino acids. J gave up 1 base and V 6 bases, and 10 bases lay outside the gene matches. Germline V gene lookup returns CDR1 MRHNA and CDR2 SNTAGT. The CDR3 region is CASSSLGGKGTDTQYF. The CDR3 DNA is TGTGCCAGCAGCTCCCTCGGGGGGAAAGGCACAGATACGCAGTATTTT.

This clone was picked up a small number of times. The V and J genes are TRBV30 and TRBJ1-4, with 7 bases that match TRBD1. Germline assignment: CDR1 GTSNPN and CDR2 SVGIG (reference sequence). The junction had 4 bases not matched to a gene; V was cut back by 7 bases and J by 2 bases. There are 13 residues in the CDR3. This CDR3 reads CASATGTNEKLFF. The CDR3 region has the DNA TGTGCCTCGGCGACAGGGACTAATGAAAAACTGTTTTTT.

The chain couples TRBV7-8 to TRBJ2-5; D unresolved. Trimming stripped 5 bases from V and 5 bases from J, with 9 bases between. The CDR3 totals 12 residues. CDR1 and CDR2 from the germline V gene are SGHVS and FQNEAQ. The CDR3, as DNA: TGTGCCAGCAGCCCAAGTCGGGAGACCCAGTACTTC. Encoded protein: CASSPSRETQYF.

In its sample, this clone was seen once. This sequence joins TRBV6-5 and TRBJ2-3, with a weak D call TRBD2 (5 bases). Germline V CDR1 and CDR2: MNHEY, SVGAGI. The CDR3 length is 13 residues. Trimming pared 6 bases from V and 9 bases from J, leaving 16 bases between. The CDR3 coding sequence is TGTGCCAGCAGCTACCCAGGAGAGCGGACGCAGTATTTT. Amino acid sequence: CASSYPGERTQYF.

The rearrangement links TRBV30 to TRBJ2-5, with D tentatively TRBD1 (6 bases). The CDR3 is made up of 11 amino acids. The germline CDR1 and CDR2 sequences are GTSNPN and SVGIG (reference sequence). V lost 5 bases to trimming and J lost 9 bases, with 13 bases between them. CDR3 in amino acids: CAWEIEGAQYF. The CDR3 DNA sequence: TGTGCCTGGGAAATCGAGGGGGCCCAGTACTTC.

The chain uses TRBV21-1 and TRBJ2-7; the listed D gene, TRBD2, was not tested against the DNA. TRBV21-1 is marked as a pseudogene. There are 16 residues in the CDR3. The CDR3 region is CASSKDGRGGYYEQYF. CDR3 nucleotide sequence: TGTGCCAGCAGCAAAGACGGGCGAGGAGGATACTACGAGCAGTACTTC.

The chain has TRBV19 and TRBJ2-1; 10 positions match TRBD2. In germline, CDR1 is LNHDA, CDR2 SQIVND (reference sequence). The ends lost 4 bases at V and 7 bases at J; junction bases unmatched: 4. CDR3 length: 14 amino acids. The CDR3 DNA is TGTGCCAGTAGTACTCTAGCGGGAGAGAATGAGCAGTTCTTC. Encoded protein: CASSTLAGENEQFF.

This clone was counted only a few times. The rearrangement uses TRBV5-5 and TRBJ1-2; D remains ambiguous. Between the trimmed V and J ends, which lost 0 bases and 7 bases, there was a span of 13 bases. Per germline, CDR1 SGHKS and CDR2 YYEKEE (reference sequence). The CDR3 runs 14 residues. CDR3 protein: CASSLGLGRGGYTF. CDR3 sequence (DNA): TGTGCCAGCAGCTTGGGTCTCGGGCGGGGTGGCTACACCTTC.

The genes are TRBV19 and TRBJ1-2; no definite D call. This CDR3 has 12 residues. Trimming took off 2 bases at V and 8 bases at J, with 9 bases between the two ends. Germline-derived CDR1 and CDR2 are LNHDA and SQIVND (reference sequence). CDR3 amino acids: CASSISSIGYTF. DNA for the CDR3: TGTGCCAGTAGTATATCCTCGATCGGCTACACCTTC. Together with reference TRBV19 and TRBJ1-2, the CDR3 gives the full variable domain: DGGITQSPKYLFRKEGQNVTLSCEQNLNHDAMYWYRQDPGQGLRLIYYSQIVNDFQKGDIAEGYSVSREKKESFPLTVTSAQKNPTAFYLCASSISSIGYTFGSGTRLTVV.

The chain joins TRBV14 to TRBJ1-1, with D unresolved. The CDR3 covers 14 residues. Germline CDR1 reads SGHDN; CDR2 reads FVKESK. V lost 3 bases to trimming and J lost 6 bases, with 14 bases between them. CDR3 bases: TGTGCCAGCAGCCAGCAACCGGGGTCTGCTGAAGCTTTCTTT. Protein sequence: CASSQQPGSAEAFF.

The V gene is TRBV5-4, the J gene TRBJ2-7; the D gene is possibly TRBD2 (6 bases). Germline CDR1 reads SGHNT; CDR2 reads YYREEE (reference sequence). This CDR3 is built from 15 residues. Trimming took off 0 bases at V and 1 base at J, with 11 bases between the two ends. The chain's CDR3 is CASSLDPGASYEQYF. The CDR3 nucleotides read TGTGCCAGCAGCTTGGATCCGGGAGCGTCCTACGAGCAGTACTTC.

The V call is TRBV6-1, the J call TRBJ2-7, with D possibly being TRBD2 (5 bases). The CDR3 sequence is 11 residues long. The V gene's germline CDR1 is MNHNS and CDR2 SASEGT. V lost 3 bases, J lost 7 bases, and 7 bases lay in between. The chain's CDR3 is CASSDPGEQYF. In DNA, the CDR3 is TGTGCCAGCAGTGACCCGGGGGAGCAGTACTTC.

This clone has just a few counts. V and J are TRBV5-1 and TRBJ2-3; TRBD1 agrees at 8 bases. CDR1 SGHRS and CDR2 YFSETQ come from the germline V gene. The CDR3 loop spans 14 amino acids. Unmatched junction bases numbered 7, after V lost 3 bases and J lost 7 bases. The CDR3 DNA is TGCGCCAGCAGCTCGTCAGGGGGCAGATATACGCAGTATTTT. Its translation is CASSSSGGRYTQYF.

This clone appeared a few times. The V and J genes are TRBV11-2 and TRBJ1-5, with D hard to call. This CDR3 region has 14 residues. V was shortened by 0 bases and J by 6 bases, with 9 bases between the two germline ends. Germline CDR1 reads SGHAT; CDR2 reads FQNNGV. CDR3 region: CASSLDLPGQPQHF. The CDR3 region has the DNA TGTGCCAGCAGCTTAGATCTCCCCGGTCAGCCCCAGCATTTT.

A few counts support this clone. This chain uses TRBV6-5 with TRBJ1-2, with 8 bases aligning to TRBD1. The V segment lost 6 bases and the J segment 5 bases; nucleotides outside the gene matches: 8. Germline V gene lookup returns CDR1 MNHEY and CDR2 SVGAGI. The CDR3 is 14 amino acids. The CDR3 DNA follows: TGTGCCAGCAGCCGACAGGGGCTACGGTATGGCTACACCTTC. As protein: CASSRQGLRYGYTF.

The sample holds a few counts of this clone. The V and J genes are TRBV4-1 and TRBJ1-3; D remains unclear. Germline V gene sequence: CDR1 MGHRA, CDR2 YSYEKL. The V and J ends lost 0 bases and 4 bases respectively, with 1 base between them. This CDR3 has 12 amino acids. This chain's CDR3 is CASSQEGNTIYF. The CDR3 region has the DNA TGCGCCAGCAGCCAAGAGGGAAACACCATATATTTT.

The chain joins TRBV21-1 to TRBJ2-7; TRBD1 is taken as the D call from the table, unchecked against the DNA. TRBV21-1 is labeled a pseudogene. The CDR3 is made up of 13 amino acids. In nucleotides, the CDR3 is TGTGCCACCTCCGGGACAGGCCCCACCGAGCAGTACTTC. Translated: CATSGTGPTEQYF.

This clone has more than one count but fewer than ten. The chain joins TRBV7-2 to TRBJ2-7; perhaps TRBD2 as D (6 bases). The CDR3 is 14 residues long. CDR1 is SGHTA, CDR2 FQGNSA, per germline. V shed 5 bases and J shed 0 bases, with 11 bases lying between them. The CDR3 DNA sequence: TGTGCCAGCAGCCCGGGACTCCTCTCCTACGAGCAGTACTTC. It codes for CASSPGLLSYEQYF.

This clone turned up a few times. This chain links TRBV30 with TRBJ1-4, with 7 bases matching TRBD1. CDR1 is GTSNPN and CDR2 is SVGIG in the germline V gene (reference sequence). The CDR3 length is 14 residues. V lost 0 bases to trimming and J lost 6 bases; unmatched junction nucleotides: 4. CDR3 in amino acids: CAWSVKGAHEKLFF. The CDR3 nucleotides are TGTGCCTGGAGTGTAAAGGGGGCGCATGAAAAACTGTTTTTT.

CDR3 loop: CASSYSGTPEQYF. The CDR3 DNA reads TGTGCCAGTAGTTATAGCGGGACCCCCGAGCAGTACTTC. V and J are TRBV19 and TRBJ2-7; TRBD2 matches at 8 bases. The CDR3 consists of 13 residues. Germline CDR1 and CDR2: LNHDA and SQIVND (reference sequence). V lost 5 bases, J lost 6 bases, and 6 bases stayed unmatched.

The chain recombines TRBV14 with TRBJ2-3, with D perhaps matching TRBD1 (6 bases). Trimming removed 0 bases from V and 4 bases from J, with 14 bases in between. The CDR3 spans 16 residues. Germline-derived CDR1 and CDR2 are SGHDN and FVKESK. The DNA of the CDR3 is TGTGCCAGCAGCCAAGAAGGGCAGGGGATATCAGATACGCAGTATTTT. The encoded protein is CASSQEGQGISDTQYF.

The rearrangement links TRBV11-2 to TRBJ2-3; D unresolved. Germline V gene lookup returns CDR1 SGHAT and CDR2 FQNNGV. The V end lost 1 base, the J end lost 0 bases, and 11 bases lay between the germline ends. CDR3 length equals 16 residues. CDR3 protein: CASSLAARSSTDTQYF. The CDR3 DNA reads TGTGCCAGCAGCTTAGCCGCGCGGAGCAGCACAGATACGCAGTATTTT.

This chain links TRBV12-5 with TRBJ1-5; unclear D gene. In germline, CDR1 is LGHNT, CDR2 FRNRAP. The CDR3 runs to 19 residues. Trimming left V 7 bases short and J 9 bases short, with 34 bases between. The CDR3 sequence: CASAPGGQDFKGSILPQHF. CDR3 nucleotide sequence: TGTGCTAGTGCCCCGGGTGGGCAGGACTTTAAAGGCTCAATCCTGCCCCAGCATTTT.

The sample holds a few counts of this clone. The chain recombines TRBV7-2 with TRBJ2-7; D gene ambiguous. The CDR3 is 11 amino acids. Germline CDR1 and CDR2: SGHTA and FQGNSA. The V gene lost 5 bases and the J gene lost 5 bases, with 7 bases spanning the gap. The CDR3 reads CASSGSHEQYF. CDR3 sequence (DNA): TGTGCCAGCAGCGGGTCCCACGAGCAGTACTTC.

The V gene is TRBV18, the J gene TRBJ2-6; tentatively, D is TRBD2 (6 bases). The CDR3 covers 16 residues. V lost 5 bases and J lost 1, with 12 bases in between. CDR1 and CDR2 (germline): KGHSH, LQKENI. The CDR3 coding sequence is TGTGCCAGCTCATCGGAGGCGGGGTCTGGGGCCAACGTCCTGACTTTC. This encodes CASSSEAGSGANVLTF.

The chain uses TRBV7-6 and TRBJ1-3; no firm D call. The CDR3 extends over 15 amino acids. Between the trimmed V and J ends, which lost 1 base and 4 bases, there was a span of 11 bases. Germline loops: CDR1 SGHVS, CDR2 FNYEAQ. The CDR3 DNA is TGTGCCAGCAGCTTAGGTGCGGGGAGGGGAAACACCATATATTTT. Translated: CASSLGAGRGNTIYF.

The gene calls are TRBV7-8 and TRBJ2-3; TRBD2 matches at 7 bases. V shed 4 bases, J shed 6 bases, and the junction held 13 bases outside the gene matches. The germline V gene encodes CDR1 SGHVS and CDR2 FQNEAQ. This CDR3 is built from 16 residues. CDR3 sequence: CASSSPHGRRLDTQYF. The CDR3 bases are TGTGCCAGCAGCTCCCCTCACGGGAGGCGGCTGGATACGCAGTATTTT.